The rows below give T cell receptor beta chains drawn from one sample of a study of blood T cells in healthy people across ages. Via MiXCR, TCRdb re-called the 5' RACE reads, giving one row per CDR3 protein. The table shows 1.5 million to 2 million distinct CDR3 sequences, with 28% occurring only once. The source material was blood. The receptors derive from a woman between 25 and 40 years old in good health. Each CDR3 is given with its conserved first and last residue. D genes are given only for firm matches. Clone size is stated in some rows and not others, as once, few, many or a class when expanded.

>.|.|TRBV5-6|TRBJ1-2
TGTGCCAGCAGCGACCTTTGGACCCAGGGTGTCTATGGCTACACCTTC
CASSDLWTQGVYGYTF
>TRBD2|few|TRBV2|TRBJ2-3
TGTGCCACCGAGCGGGAAAGCACAGATACGCAGTATTTT
CATERESTDTQYF
>.|many|TRBV7-3|TRBJ1-5
TGTGCCAGCAGCTTAGAGATTGGCCAGCCCCAGCATTTT
CASSLEIGQPQHF
>.|.|TRBV7-2|TRBJ2-3
TGTGCCCGCAGCTTCCAGTCTCCAGATACGCAGTATTTT
CARSFQSPDTQYF
>.|few|TRBV4-3|TRBJ2-6
TGCGCCAGCAGCCATGCCCCGGGACTTACGTCTGGGGCCAACGTCCGGACTTTC
CASSHAPGLTSGANVRTF
>.|.|TRBV19|TRBJ1-3
TGTGCCAGTCCTCAGACTCCCAGCTCTGGAAACACCATATATTTT
CASPQTPSSGNTIYF
>.|.|TRBV9|TRBJ1-2
TGTGCCAGCAGCGTAGCTAGGGATAACTATGGCTACACCTTC
CASSVARDNYGYTF
>.|few|TRBV7-2|TRBJ2-6
TGTGCCAGCAACCGGGACGTTGCTGGGGCCAACGTCCTGACTTTC
CASNRDVAGANVLTF
>.|.|TRBV29-1|TRBJ2-7
TGCAGCGCCGAGGGTTGGGACGAGCAGTACTTC
CSAEGWDEQYF
>TRBD1|.|TRBV12-3/TRBV12-4|TRBJ2-3
TGTGCCAGCAGGACAGGGGGAGGGCGCACAGATATGCAGTATTTT
CASRTGGGRTDMQYF
>.|.|TRBV4-3|TRBJ2-1
TGCGCCAGCAGCCGAGACTTCGCATCCTACAATGAGCAGTTCTTC
CASSRDFASYNEQFF
>TRBD2|many|TRBV20-1|TRBJ2-1
TGCAGTGCAAGCCGTCCTAGCGGAACCTACAATGAGCAGTTCTTC
CSASRPSGTYNEQFF
>TRBD1|few|TRBV20-1|TRBJ2-7
TGCAGTGCCGCGGACAGGGGGCGAAACGAGCAGTACTTC
CSAADRGRNEQYF
>.|.|TRBV3-1|TRBJ1-3
TGTGCCAGCAGCCGCCTCCAGGGCGGGATCTCTGGAAACACCATATATTTT
CASSRLQGGISGNTIYF
>TRBD2|.|TRBV5-1|TRBJ2-1
TGCGCCAGCAGCACCCGGGGACTAGCGGGGGGGTACAATGAGCAGTTCTTC
CASSTRGLAGGYNEQFF
>.|few|TRBV19|TRBJ1-5
TGTGCCAGTAGTTGGGACGCAACCCAAGGGCAGCCCCAGCATTTT
CASSWDATQGQPQHF
>.|.|TRBV7-2|TRBJ2-7
TGTGCCAGCAGCCCACATGGGTACAACGAGCAGTACTTC
CASSPHGYNEQYF
>TRBD1|.|TRBV10-3|TRBJ1-1
TGTGCCATCAGTGAAGTACAGGGGGACACTGAAGCTTTCTTT
CAISEVQGDTEAFF
>TRBD1|.|TRBV10-3|TRBJ2-5
TGTGCCATCAGGGCCGGGACAGGTCAAGAGACCCAGTACTTC
CAIRAGTGQETQYF
>.|.|TRBV18|TRBJ1-6
TGTGCCAGCTCACCTGGAACAGTAGATTCACCCCTCCACTTT
CASSPGTVDSPLHF
>TRBD1|many|TRBV20-1|TRBJ1-2
TGCAGTGCTAGAGTCTCAGGGGGCTCTAACTATGGCTACACCTTC
CSARVSGGSNYGYTF
>.|few|TRBV4-1|TRBJ2-7
TGCGCCAGCAGCCTCTCAAGATCGGTGTCCTACGAGCAGTACTTC
CASSLSRSVSYEQYF
>TRBD1|few|TRBV3-1|TRBJ2-7
TGTGCCAGCAGCCCCGGGACAGATCGTTACGAGCAGTACTTC
CASSPGTDRYEQYF
>.|few|TRBV7-2|TRBJ2-7
TGTGCCAGCAGCCCATTTTGGGGCTACGAGCAGTACTTC
CASSPFWGYEQYF
>.|.|TRBV3-1|TRBJ2-1
TGTGCCAGCAGCCAAGGAAGGGGTATGCAGTTCTTC
CASSQGRGMQFF
>TRBD2|.|TRBV11-2|TRBJ2-2
TGTGCCAGCAGCTCGCTGAGCGGGAGGGCCGGGGAGCTGTTTTTT
CASSSLSGRAGELFF
>.|few|TRBV3-1|TRBJ1-2
TGTGCCAGCAGCCAAACGGAGGGGGACCTCTATGGCTACACCTTC
CASSQTEGDLYGYTF
>.|many|TRBV4-3|TRBJ2-7
TGCGCCAGCAGCCAAGTGAACGGGAGTGTGCACTACGAGCAGTACTTC
CASSQVNGSVHYEQYF
>TRBD2|few|TRBV6-5|TRBJ2-7
TGTGCCAGCAGTTACTCACCGGGACTAGCGGGGGGGAGCTCCTACGAGCAGTACTTC
CASSYSPGLAGGSSYEQYF
>.|many|TRBV20-1|TRBJ1-2
TGCAGTGCTAGCAGAGGGCTTGGCTACACCTTC
CSASRGLGYTF
>TRBD2|few|TRBV5-6|TRBJ2-7
TGTGCCAGCAGGAGGCTAGCGGGAGGGCCAAAAGTAGAGCAGTACTTC
CASRRLAGGPKVEQYF
>TRBD1|many|TRBV9|TRBJ2-4
TGTGCCAGCAGCTCGTCGGGACAGGGTAACATTCAGTACTTC
CASSSSGQGNIQYF
>.|few|TRBV2|TRBJ2-7
TGTGCCAGCATGTCTAGCGAGCAGTACTTC
CASMSSEQYF
>.|.|TRBV5-1|TRBJ1-2
TGCGCCAGCAGCTCGACTGTAGGACAGACTGACTATGGCTACACCTTC
CASSSTVGQTDYGYTF
>TRBD1|few|TRBV2|TRBJ1-5
TGTGCCAGCAGCGGACAGGATCAGCCCCAGCATTTT
CASSGQDQPQHF
>TRBD1|many|TRBV5-6|TRBJ2-7
TGTGCCAGCAGCCCAGCCGGGACAGGGTACGACTACGAGCAGTACTTC
CASSPAGTGYDYEQYF
>TRBD2|many|TRBV7-2|TRBJ2-7
TGTGCCAGCAGCTTGACGGGGACTAGCCCCCACGAGCAGTACTTC
CASSLTGTSPHEQYF
>TRBD1|.|TRBV3-1|TRBJ2-1
TGTGCCAGCAGCCGGGACAGGGACCACAATGAGCAGTTCTTC
CASSRDRDHNEQFF
>.|few|TRBV27|TRBJ2-7
TGTGCCAGCAGTTCCCTAACGGACACCTACGAGCAGTACTTC
CASSSLTDTYEQYF
>TRBD2|.|TRBV6-1|TRBJ2-6
TGTGCCAGCAGTGAAGGGCGGGGGGCGGGGGCCAACGTCCTGACTTTC
CASSEGRGAGANVLTF
>.|.|TRBV10-3|TRBJ2-3
TGTGCCATCAAGGGGGAAGGTACTACAGATACGCAGTATTTT
CAIKGEGTTDTQYF
>TRBD2|few|TRBV29-1|TRBJ2-1
TGCAGCGTTGCCCCTCGTAGCGGGGGGGCCTCGGGCTCCTACAATGAGCAGTTCTTC
CSVAPRSGGASGSYNEQFF
>.|many|TRBV20-1|TRBJ2-7
TGCAGTGTCCGCGGGGCGATAATCTACGAGCAGTACTTC
CSVRGAIIYEQYF
>.|few|TRBV20-1|TRBJ2-7
TGCAGTGCTAGAGATCCTGGGCATGGTTCCTACGAGCAGTACTTC
CSARDPGHGSYEQYF
>.|many|TRBV7-9|TRBJ1-2
TGTGCCAGCAGTTCTACAGGGAATAACTATGGCTACACCTTC
CASSSTGNNYGYTF
>TRBD1|few|TRBV5-1|TRBJ1-2
TGCGTCAGCAGCGCGACAGGGCGGAGTGGCTACACCTTC
CVSSATGRSGYTF
>.|.|TRBV30|TRBJ1-2
TGTGCCTGGAGCCGACAGGAGGCGTTAGGCTACACCTTC
CAWSRQEALGYTF
>TRBD2|few|TRBV20-1|TRBJ2-1
TGCAGTGCCAGGACTAGCGGGAGAGGGGTCAATGAGCAGTTCTTC
CSARTSGRGVNEQFF
>TRBD1|many|TRBV29-1|TRBJ2-7
TGCAGCGTTGGGACAGGCGACGAGCAGTACTTC
CSVGTGDEQYF
>.|few|TRBV29-1|TRBJ2-1
TGCAGCGCTGTCTGGGCGGGCAATGAGCAGTTCTTC
CSAVWAGNEQFF
>.|.|TRBV5-1|TRBJ1-2
TGCGCCAGCAGCTCGGGGGTACAGACCCCTAACTATGGCTACACCTTC
CASSSGVQTPNYGYTF
>TRBD1|.|TRBV24-1|TRBJ2-5
TGTGCCACCAGTGTATTCGACAGGGGGCGGGAGACCCAGTACTTC
CATSVFDRGRETQYF